This T cell receptor beta chain appears in the sequencing data of a study of T cells in Graves' hyperthyroidism and ophthalmopathy. Template material for amplifying TCR beta CDR3 regions consisted of RNA transcripts. Using the HTBI primer set, a first-round RT-PCR was run on the TCR CDR3. A single record per CDR3 protein comes from TCRdb applying MiXCR to the multiplex PCR reads. Of some 490,000 distinct CDR3 sequences in the sample, 15% to 20% were seen once. This clonotype was seen repeatedly, ten times or more. The antigen remains unidentified. The CDR3 has 14 residues. CDR1 and CDR2 (germline): SNHLY, FYNNEI. With 2 bases removed from V and 8 bases from J, the gap between germline ends came to 15 bases. Overall study results and limits: The authors' 13 V-J model separated ophthalmopathy from stable hyperthyroidism.

Diagnoses were established using clinical symptoms, serum thyroxine and TRAb, thyroid ultrasound and orbital computed tomography. Sequencing input: blood. The receptor's source is a woman in her twenties or thirties with Graves' ophthalmopathy. The chain combines TRBV2 with TRBJ1-2, with D uncertain. The CDR3 DNA follows: TGTGCCAGCAGTGAAATAGTGTACGCGGGCGGCTACACCTTC. Its protein is CASSEIVYAGGYTF.